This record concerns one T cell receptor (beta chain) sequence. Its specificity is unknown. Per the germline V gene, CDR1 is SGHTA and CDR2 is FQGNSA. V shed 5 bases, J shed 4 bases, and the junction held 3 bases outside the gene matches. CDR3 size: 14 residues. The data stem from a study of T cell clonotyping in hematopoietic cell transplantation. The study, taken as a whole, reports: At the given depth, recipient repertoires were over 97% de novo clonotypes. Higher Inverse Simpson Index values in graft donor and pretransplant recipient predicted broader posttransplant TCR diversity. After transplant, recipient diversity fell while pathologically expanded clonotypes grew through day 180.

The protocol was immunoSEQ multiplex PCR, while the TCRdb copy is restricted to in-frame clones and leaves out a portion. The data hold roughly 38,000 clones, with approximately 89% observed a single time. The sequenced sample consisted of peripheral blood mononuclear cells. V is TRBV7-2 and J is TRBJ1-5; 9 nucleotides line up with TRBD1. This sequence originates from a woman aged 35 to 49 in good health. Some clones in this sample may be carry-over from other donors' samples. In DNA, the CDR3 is TGTGCCAGCAGCGTGACAGGGGGAAATCAGCCCCAGCATTTT. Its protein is CASSVTGGNQPQHF.